This T cell receptor beta chain was captured by sequencing in a study of blood T cells in healthy people across ages. It was with a sample-barcoded 5' primer and a J-beta primer mix that a second PCR of roughly 6 to 12 cycles was run. All cDNA molecules were each tagged by a template-switch adaptor with 12 random nucleotides. One entry per CDR3 protein, called by TCRdb with MiXCR from the 5' RACE reads. This sample has 600,000 to 800,000 distinct CDR3 sequences, with more than 20% found just once. This clonotype was detected ten times or more. V dropped 4 bases and J dropped 1 base, with 14 bases sitting between them. The CDR3 spans 15 residues. Germline V CDR1 and CDR2: SGHKS, YYEKEE (reference sequence).

Sequencing was done on a sample of blood. The chain combines TRBV5-5 with TRBJ2-5; D is undetermined. The source of this sequence is a man between 70 and 80 years old in good health. The CDR3 DNA follows: TGTGCCAGCAGCATCCCTGGACGGAGCCAAGAGACCCAGTACTTC. Translating it yields CASSIPGRSQETQYF.